These T cell receptor beta chains were read from a single sample in a study of blood T cell repertoires in COVID-19. Profiled with immunoSEQ multiplex PCR; TCRdb holds only in-frame clones, not every one. The table lists approximately 180,000 clones, more than 75% of them singletons. The material sequenced was PBMCs or T cells enriched from blood (not recorded which). The receptor set was obtained from a human donor with acute COVID-19. The donor label of this sample is uncertain. The CDR3 runs from the conserved cysteine through the conserved F or W.

J	V	CDR3
TRBJ2-7	TRBV2	CASNRERGSYEQYF
TRBJ2-2	TRBV9	CASSPGTGAGELFF
TRBJ2-2	TRBV5-4	CASSPGLAGPGELFF
TRBJ2-5	TRBV7-7	CASSPGTGRQETQYF
TRBJ2-3	TRBV25-1	CASSEGTSGHTDTQYF
TRBJ2-7	TRBV9	CASSGGGGQGSEQYF
TRBJ2-1	TRBV7-2	CASSPAGGLNEQFF
TRBJ2-1	TRBV29-1	CSVEPRGGNEQFF
TRBJ2-3	TRBV6-1	CASSEGQFLGTDTQYF
TRBJ2-2	TRBV7-9	CASSLRLSGVNTGELFF
TRBJ1-2	TRBV6-5	CATRGRDAPNYGYTF
TRBJ2-7	TRBV24-1	CATSDKTSGEQYF
TRBJ1-2	TRBV25-1	CASSESGGLGYGYTF
TRBJ1-1	TRBV6-2/TRBV6-3	CASSFGQTEAFF
TRBJ1-1	TRBV4-1	CASSQEDLPGAEAFF
TRBJ1-5	TRBV24-1	CATSESGKAQHF
TRBJ2-7	TRBV5-1	CASSLAGQHYEQYF
TRBJ1-1	TRBV7-3	CASSTYLNTEAFF
TRBJ1-5	TRBV4-1	CASSQGQGGKGNQPQHF
TRBJ2-7	TRBV12-5	CASGSSGQAYEQYF
TRBJ1-4	TRBV19	CASSWTAEKLFF
TRBJ1-2	TRBV7-9	CASSSPTSHYGYTF
TRBJ2-3	TRBV24-1	CATSDLAQAGGYGTDTQYF
TRBJ2-7	TRBV4-3	CASSQDRLGQGYEQYF
TRBJ1-6	TRBV19	CASSTLGGGVFSPLHF
TRBJ1-1	TRBV5-4	CASSLEGTGGTEAFF
TRBJ1-5	TRBV2	CASRGGQNNQPQHF
TRBJ1-5	TRBV6-2/TRBV6-3	CASSRTGRSNQPQHF
TRBJ2-3	TRBV5-1	CASSNRGSIGNTQYF
TRBJ1-1	TRBV4-3	CASSQDTQATEAFF
TRBJ2-7	TRBV4-1	CASSPAGSRVYEQYF
TRBJ1-1	TRBV11-2	CASLEGVARVNTEAFF
TRBJ2-7	TRBV2	CASSDRVGNEQYF
TRBJ2-7	TRBV6-5	CATLPEGQGRSEQYF
TRBJ2-2	TRBV19	CASRDSWDTGELFF